This passage covers 7 T cell receptor beta chains from one sample sequenced in a study of blood T cells in healthy people across ages. Sample-barcoded 5' priming and a J-beta primer mix drove a second PCR of 7 to 11 cycles. One entry per CDR3 protein results from TCRdb running MiXCR on the 5' RACE reads. This table has over a million distinct CDR3 sequences, about 25% appearing once. These same records also appear under a second study, on T cells of mothers and their children.

The specimen was blood. All receptors derive from a girl aged 2 to 10 in good health.

The CDR3 DNA reads as TGCAGTGCCCAAGGGGGGACGACTAATGAAAAACTGTTTTTT. Residues: CSAQGGTTNEKLFF. This chain links TRBV20-1 with TRBJ1-4, with D possibly being TRBD1 (6 bases). CDR1 DFQATT and CDR2 SNEGSKA come from the germline V gene (reference sequence). This CDR3 is 14 amino acids long. The V end was cut by 6 bases, the J end by 2 bases, with 13 bases between.

This clonotype has only a few counts. The chain uses TRBV28 and TRBJ2-7; TRBD2 aligns across 7 bases. From germline, CDR1 is MDHEN and CDR2 SYDVKM. This CDR3 has 13 amino acids. V trimming: 7 bases; J trimming: 4 bases; junction bases outside the gene matches: 7. CDR3 sequence (DNA): TGTGCCAGCACGGGACTACCTCTATACGAGCAGTACTTC. The encoded protein is CASTGLPLYEQYF. The variable domain in full, completed from reference TRBV28 and TRBJ2-7, reads DVKVTQSSRYLVKRTGEKVFLECVQDMDHENMFWYRQDPGLGLRLIYFSYDVKMKEKGDIPEGYSVSREKKERFSLILESASTNQTSMYLCASTGLPLYEQYFGPGTRLTVT.

A few counts support this clonotype. The rearrangement uses TRBV12-3 or TRBV12-4 and TRBJ1-2, with 8 bases fitting TRBD1. The junction had 9 bases not matched to a gene; V was cut back by 5 bases and J by 4 bases. The CDR3 contains 15 residues. The CDR3 reads CASSKQGQAVYGYTF. CDR3 DNA: TGTGCCAGCAGTAAACAGGGACAGGCTGTCTATGGCTACACCTTC.

V is TRBV28 and J is TRBJ1-2, with D maybe TRBD1 (6 bases). Trimming removed 3 bases at V and 4 bases at J, with 18 bases between. Germline CDR1 MDHEN, CDR2 SYDVKM. The CDR3 length is 16 residues. The CDR3 sequence: CASSLGLTGTFYGYTF. The DNA of the CDR3 is TGTGCCAGCAGTTTGGGTCTTACAGGGACCTTCTATGGCTACACCTTC.

The rearrangement uses TRBV10-3 and TRBJ2-1; a weak D match, TRBD2 (6 bases). Between the trimmed V and J ends, which lost 2 bases and 10 bases, there was a span of 21 bases. CDR1 is ENHRY and CDR2 is SYGVKD in the germline V gene. The CDR3 totals 16 residues. CDR3 residues: CAISEIGTSIAPEQFF. The CDR3 coding sequence is TGTGCCATCAGTGAGATCGGGACTTCGATAGCTCCCGAGCAGTTCTTC.

This chain joins TRBV4-3 and TRBJ1-3; the D is unclear. CDR3 length: 13 residues. V lost 0 bases to trimming and J lost 8 bases, with 8 bases between them. Germline-derived CDR1 and CDR2 are LGHNA and YSLEER. In nucleotides, the CDR3 is TGCGCCAGCAGCCAAGATTGGAGAGACACCATATATTTT. Protein product: CASSQDWRDTIYF.

The chain carries TRBV6-5 and TRBJ2-5; D might be TRBD2 (5 bases). V was pared by 0 bases and J by 1 base, with 6 bases between. CDR1 is MNHEY, CDR2 SVGAGI, per germline. This CDR3 is built from 14 residues. The CDR3 DNA reads TGTGCCAGCAGTTACTCGGACTTCCAAGAGACCCAGTACTTC. Its translation: CASSYSDFQETQYF.